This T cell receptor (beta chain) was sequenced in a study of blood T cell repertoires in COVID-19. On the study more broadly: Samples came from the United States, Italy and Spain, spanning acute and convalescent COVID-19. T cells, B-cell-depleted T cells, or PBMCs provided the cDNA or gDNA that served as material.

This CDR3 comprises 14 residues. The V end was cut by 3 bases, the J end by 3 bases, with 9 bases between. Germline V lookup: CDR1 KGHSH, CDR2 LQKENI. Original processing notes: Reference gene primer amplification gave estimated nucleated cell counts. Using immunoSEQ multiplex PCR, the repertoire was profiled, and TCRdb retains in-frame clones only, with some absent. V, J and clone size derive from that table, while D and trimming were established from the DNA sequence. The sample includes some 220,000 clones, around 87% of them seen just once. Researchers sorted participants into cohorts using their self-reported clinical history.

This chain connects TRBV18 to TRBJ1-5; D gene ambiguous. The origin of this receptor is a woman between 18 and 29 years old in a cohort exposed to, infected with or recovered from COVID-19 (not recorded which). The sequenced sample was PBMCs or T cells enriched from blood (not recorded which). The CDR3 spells CASSPGSLNQPQHF. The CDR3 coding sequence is TGTGCCAGCTCACCCGGGTCCCTCAATCAGCCCCAGCATTTT.